This T cell receptor beta chain originates from a study of post-analysis software for immune sequencing data. This clonotype was observed a handful of times. Its antigen is not identified. Unique molecular identifiers were present in the TCR beta cDNA libraries. TCRdb itself ran the PCR reads through MiXCR, one entry per CDR3 protein. This sample yields about 150,000 distinct CDR3 sequences, of which approximately 30% are seen a single time; about 1.6% belongs to the top ten. The CDR3 is 19 amino acids. The V and J ends lost 5 bases and 3 bases, in that order; junction bases with no gene match: 12. Study findings and constraints: Significantly lower normalized Chao1 diversity was found in patients with multiple sclerosis relative to controls. Patients showed TRBV5-6, TRBV5-1 and TRBV20-1 among several TRBV segments more frequent than in controls.

This receptor was identified in a girl between 10 and 17 years old with multiple sclerosis. The sample comprised blood. V usage is TRBV12-3 or TRBV12-4 and J usage is TRBJ2-6; the match to TRBD2 covers 11 bases. The DNA of the CDR3 is TGTGCCAGCAGTCAAATCGGGGGTAGCGGGAGGGGTGGGGCCAACGTCCTGACTTTC. It specifies CASSQIGGSGRGGANVLTF.